The 32 T cell receptor beta chains listed next were all sequenced from one sample in a study of PD-L1 blockade in urothelial cancer. The data were produced by immunoSEQ multiplex PCR, yet TCRdb's version contains in-frame clones alone and is incomplete. Of more than 75,000 clones listed, roughly 84% are singletons. The time point is: pretreatment peripheral blood. The starting material was PBMCs, obtained around atezolizumab (anti-PD-L1) treatment. The receptor set was obtained from a man in his fifties or sixties with urothelial cancer.

This rearrangement joins TRBV28 to TRBJ2-1; tentatively, D is TRBD2 (6 bases). Trimming stripped 10 bases from V and 14 bases from J, with 15 bases between. Germline loops: CDR1 MDHEN, CDR2 SYDVKM. The CDR3 contains 10 residues. As DNA, the CDR3 is TGTGCCACAGGAGGGGCTTTTGAGTTCTTC. Its protein product is CATGGAFEFF.

This chain uses TRBV9 with TRBJ1-6, with 9 bases matching TRBD1. The germline gives CDR1 SGDLS, CDR2 YYNGEE. The CDR3 has 15 amino acids. The V segment lost 2 bases and the J segment 10 bases; nucleotides outside the gene matches: 7. Here the CDR3 reads CASSVQQGTGSPLHF. The DNA for the CDR3 is TGTGCCAGCAGCGTTCAGCAGGGGACAGGGTCACCCCTCCACTTT.

This chain uses TRBV10-1 with TRBJ2-1; 14 bases are a match to TRBD2. V trimming: 2 bases; J trimming: 8 bases; junction bases outside the gene matches: 2. CDR3 length: 15 amino acids. Per the germline V gene, CDR1 is WNHNN and CDR2 is SYGVQD (reference sequence). CDR3 amino acids: CASSEGTSGSDEQFF. For the CDR3, the DNA is TGCGCCAGCAGTGAGGGGACTAGCGGGAGTGATGAGCAGTTCTTC.

The gene calls are TRBV5-1 and TRBJ2-7; 8 positions agree with TRBD1. Germline V gene lookup returns CDR1 SGHRS and CDR2 YFSETQ. The junction had 1 base not matched to a gene; V was cut back by 5 bases and J by 3 bases. The CDR3 extends over 12 amino acids. CDR3 amino acids: CASSTGGYEQYF. CDR3 in DNA: TGCGCCAGCAGTACAGGGGGCTACGAGCAGTACTTC.

This chain connects TRBV9 to TRBJ2-3; 8 positions match TRBD2. CDR1 is SGDLS and CDR2 is YYNGEE in the germline V gene. The CDR3 consists of 17 residues. The V gene end was trimmed by 0 bases and the J gene end by 6 bases; junction bases not matched to a gene: 12. The CDR3 sequence is CASSVVAGGTGSDTQYF. In DNA form, the CDR3 reads TGTGCCAGCAGCGTAGTCGCGGGGGGCACAGGGTCGGATACGCAGTATTTT.

The CDR3 is CASSLAPPGTEAFF. The CDR3 DNA is TGCGCCAGCAGCTTGGCTCCCCCGGGGACTGAAGCTTTCTTT. V and J are TRBV5-1 and TRBJ1-1; D is ambiguous. The V gene lost 0 bases and the J gene lost 5 bases, with 11 bases spanning the gap. The CDR3 sequence is 14 residues long. Germline CDR1 is SGHRS and CDR2 is YFSETQ.

J is TRBJ2-3 and V is TRBV6-5; D gene unclear. The V end was cut by 5 bases, the J end by 6 bases, with 12 bases between. Germline V gene data show CDR1 as MNHEY and CDR2 as SVGAGI. This CDR3 has 13 residues. CDR3 region: CASSTDRRDTQYF. For the CDR3, the DNA is TGTGCCAGCAGTACCGATCGGCGGGATACGCAGTATTTT.

This clone was detected only a few times. This chain uses TRBV9 with TRBJ1-1; maybe TRBD1 (5 bases). CDR1 and CDR2 from the germline V gene are SGDLS and YYNGEE. Trimming took 2 bases from V and 3 from J, leaving 14 bases between them. The CDR3 is 15 amino acids. The CDR3 nucleotides read TGTGCCAGCAGCGTTCACCAGCAGGGCCACACTGAAGCTTTCTTT. Protein sequence: CASSVHQQGHTEAFF.

This chain connects TRBV28 to TRBJ2-1; 8 nucleotides line up with TRBD2. From germline, CDR1 is MDHEN and CDR2 SYDVKM. This CDR3 has 14 residues. The V gene end was trimmed by 11 bases and the J gene end by 5 bases; junction bases not matched to a gene: 11. The CDR3 sequence: CAGRAQRGNNEQFF. The CDR3 nucleotides read TGTGCCGGGAGGGCTCAGCGGGGGAACAATGAGCAGTTCTTC.

To note about this clone: The germline gene is not matched at one end of the junction; a read error may be the cause. The CDR3 region has the DNA TGTGCCAGCAGTGCCGCCGGGATTCTCCCTCCTATCTTC. Encoded protein: CASSAAGILPPIF. The gene calls are TRBV2 and TRBJ1-2; no definite D call. The CDR3 spans 13 residues. CDR1 is SNHLY and CDR2 is FYNNEI in the germline V gene. Based on the CDR3 plus reference TRBV2 and TRBJ1-2, the full variable domain is EPEVTQTPSHQVTQMGQEVILRCVPISNHLYFYWYRQILGQKVEFLVSFYNNEISEKSEIFDDQFSVERPDGSNFTLKIRSTKLEDSAMYFCASSAAGILPPIFGSGTRLTVV.

The rearrangement uses TRBV5-4 and TRBJ1-3; TRBD1 aligns across 11 bases. This CDR3 comprises 14 residues. J gave up 9 bases and V 2 bases, and 4 bases lay outside the gene matches. Germline CDR1 is SGHNT and CDR2 is YYREEE (reference sequence). CDR3 protein: CASSLPGTGGTIYF. As DNA, the CDR3 is TGTGCCAGCAGCTTACCCGGGACAGGGGGCACCATATATTTT. The full variable domain, completed using reference TRBV5-4 and TRBJ1-3, is ETGVTQSPTHLIKTRGQQVTLRCSSQSGHNTVSWYQQALGQGPQFIFQYYREEENGRGNFPPRFSGLQFPNYSSELNVNALELDDSALYLCASSLPGTGGTIYFGEGSWLTVV.

The rearrangement joins TRBV11-3 to TRBJ1-1, with TRBD1 matching 7 bases. The CDR3 is 13 amino acids. In germline, CDR1 is SGHNT, CDR2 YENEEA. The ends lost 5 bases at V and 5 bases at J; junction bases unmatched: 5. The CDR3 loop reads CASSRNRGTEAFF. CDR3 coding DNA: TGTGCCAGCAGCCGGAACAGGGGAACTGAAGCTTTCTTT.

This sequence joins TRBV7-3 and TRBJ2-6, with D possibly being TRBD2 (6 bases). Trimming removed 1 base from V and 2 bases from J, with 12 bases in between. This CDR3 spans 17 amino acids. CDR1 is SGHTA, CDR2 FQGTGA, per germline. The chain's CDR3 is CASSLRIGGAGANVLTF. The CDR3 DNA reads TGTGCCAGCAGCTTAAGAATCGGGGGAGCTGGGGCCAACGTCCTGACTTTC.

The CDR3 spells CASSLAGQGAYTQYF. Here the CDR3 DNA reads TGTGCCAGCAGTTTAGCTGGGCAGGGGGCCTATACGCAGTATTTT. The rearrangement uses TRBV27 and TRBJ2-3, with 8 bases aligning to TRBD1. CDR3 length equals 15 residues. Germline assignment: CDR1 MNHEY and CDR2 SMNVEV (reference sequence). V trimming: 2 bases; J trimming: 7 bases; junction bases outside the gene matches: 8.

The gene calls are TRBV25-1 and TRBJ1-3; no clear D gene. Germline values: CDR1 MGHDK, CDR2 SYGVNS. Trimming removed 4 bases from V and 3 bases from J, with 22 bases in between. This CDR3 has 18 amino acids. CDR3 in amino acids: CASSGTWGQKLGGNTIYF. The CDR3 bases are TGTGCCAGCAGTGGGACTTGGGGTCAAAAACTAGGTGGAAACACCATATATTTT. The whole variable domain, remainder taken from reference TRBV25-1 and TRBJ1-3, is EADIYQTPRYLVIGTGKKITLECSQTMGHDKMYWYQQDPGMELHLIHYSYGVNSTEKGDLSSESTVSRIRTEHFPLTLESARPSHTSQYLCASSGTWGQKLGGNTIYFGEGSWLTVV.

Comments on this clone: The same CDR3 can be traced to other DNA sequences in this sample. The V gene is TRBV19, the J gene TRBJ2-2, with D perhaps TRBD2 (5 bases). The CDR3 sequence is 13 residues long. Deletions cut 4 bases from V and 3 bases from J, with 6 bases between. The germline V gene has CDR1 LNHDA and CDR2 SQIVND (reference sequence). In DNA, the CDR3 is TGTGCCAGTAGTAGCGGGTACACCGGGGAGCTGTTTTTT. This translates into CASSSGYTGELFF.

This clone was counted once. The chain uses TRBV18 and TRBJ2-7; a possible D gene is TRBD1 (5 bases). This CDR3 is built from 14 residues. Germline-derived CDR1 and CDR2 are KGHSH and LQKENI. V dropped 2 bases and J dropped 3 bases, with 11 bases sitting between them. The CDR3 sequence is CASSPSLQGYEQYF. CDR3 coding DNA: TGTGCCAGCTCACCAAGTCTCCAGGGCTACGAGCAGTACTTC.

This clone has just a few counts. The chain uses TRBV19 and TRBJ1-1; D might be TRBD1 (5 bases). Germline V gene data show CDR1 as LNHDA and CDR2 as SQIVND (reference sequence). The CDR3 has 12 residues. V lost 2 bases to trimming and J lost 5 bases, with 6 bases between them. The chain's CDR3 is CASSIQGTEAFF. The CDR3 region has the DNA TGTGCCAGTAGTATACAGGGAACTGAAGCTTTCTTT.

For this clone: Other DNA sequences of this sample code for an identical CDR3. This chain connects TRBV6-6 to TRBJ1-3, with D hard to call. There are 15 residues in the CDR3. Looked up from germline, CDR1 is MNHNY and CDR2 is SVGAGI (reference sequence). Between the trimmed V and J ends, which lost 0 bases and 0 bases, there was a span of 6 bases. The CDR3 spells CASSYSPGSGNTIYF. The CDR3 region has the DNA TGTGCCAGCAGTTACTCGCCGGGCTCTGGAAACACCATATATTTT.

V usage is TRBV6-5 and J usage is TRBJ1-2; 8 bases line up with TRBD1. Per germline, CDR1 MNHEY and CDR2 SVGAGI. The V gene end was trimmed by 2 bases and the J gene end by 3 bases; junction bases not matched to a gene: 2. CDR3 size: 14 residues. This chain's CDR3 is CASSYKQGDYGYTF. Here the CDR3 DNA reads TGTGCCAGCAGTTACAAACAGGGGGACTATGGCTACACCTTC.

This clone was found a few times. The gene calls are TRBV6-1 and TRBJ1-4, with 10 bases that match TRBD1. Looked up from germline, CDR1 is MNHNS and CDR2 is SASEGT. With V trimmed by 10 bases and J by 8 bases, 13 bases remained unmatched. The CDR3 spans 15 residues. CDR3 bases: TGTGCCACAGTGACCCCGGGACAGGGGAGGGAAAAACTGTTTTTT. Protein product: CATVTPGQGREKLFF.

J is TRBJ2-2 and V is TRBV6-5; the match to TRBD1 covers 7 bases. The CDR3 contains 14 residues. Germline V gene lookup returns CDR1 MNHEY and CDR2 SVGAGI. With 3 bases clipped from V and 3 bases from J, the junction kept 1 base outside the gene matches. Written as DNA, the CDR3 is TGTGCCAGCAGTTATCAGGGGGACACCGGGGAGCTGTTTTTT. It encodes CASSYQGDTGELFF.

This sequence joins TRBV5-1 and TRBJ2-1, with D possibly being TRBD2 (6 bases). V dropped 4 bases and J dropped 5 bases, with 31 bases sitting between them. The CDR3 is made up of 20 amino acids. CDR1 and CDR2 from the germline V gene are SGHRS and YFSETQ. The CDR3 is CASSPTGVPGSQYLHNEQFF. CDR3 nucleotide sequence: TGCGCCAGCAGCCCCACGGGGGTTCCAGGATCACAATACTTACACAATGAGCAGTTCTTC.

The chain recombines TRBV7-2 with TRBJ2-4, with 8 positions matching TRBD2. This CDR3 comprises 14 residues. Trimming took 4 bases from V and 1 from J; bases not matched to a gene: 0. Looked up from germline, CDR1 is SGHTA and CDR2 is FQGNSA. CDR3 in amino acids: CASSSGGAKNIQYF. The CDR3 DNA reads as TGTGCCAGCAGCTCGGGGGGGGCCAAAAACATTCAGTACTTC.

The chain couples TRBV28 to TRBJ2-7; 10 nucleotides agree with TRBD1. The V gene end was trimmed by 8 bases and the J gene end by 3 bases; junction bases not matched to a gene: 1. Germline CDR1 reads MDHEN; CDR2 reads SYDVKM. CDR3 length: 12 amino acids. CDR3 DNA sequence: TGTGCCAGCGGACAGGGGGGCTACGAGCAGTACTTC. As protein: CASGQGGYEQYF.

The rearrangement links TRBV5-6 to TRBJ2-5, with TRBD1 as a possible D gene (6 bases). The CDR3 is 13 amino acids. V was trimmed by 1 base and J by 5 bases, leaving 9 bases between them. Germline values: CDR1 SGHDT, CDR2 YYEEEE. The CDR3 region is CASSLQGWETQYF. DNA of the CDR3: TGTGCCAGCAGCTTGCAGGGGTGGGAGACCCAGTACTTC.

The chain links TRBV19 to TRBJ1-2; TRBD1 aligns across 9 bases. The CDR3 has 17 residues. Germline V CDR1 and CDR2: LNHDA, SQIVND (reference sequence). Trimming cost V 4 bases and J 8 bases; bases outside gene matches: 17. The CDR3 region has the DNA TGTGCCAGTAGTACCTCAGAACAGGGGGCGCGCTACAGGGGCTACACCTTC. Protein product: CASSTSEQGARYRGYTF.

The J gene is TRBJ2-7, the V gene TRBV7-8, with 7 bases that match TRBD1. CDR1 is SGHVS, CDR2 FQNEAQ, per germline. The junction had 7 bases not matched to a gene; V was cut back by 4 bases and J by 7 bases. The CDR3 is 13 residues long. CDR3 sequence reads: CASSSSGQAEQYF. The CDR3 DNA sequence: TGTGCCAGCAGCTCCTCCGGACAGGCTGAGCAGTACTTC. The complete variable domain, with remaining parts taken from reference TRBV7-8 and TRBJ2-7, reads GAGVSQSPRYKVAKRGQDVALRCDPISGHVSLFWYQQALGQGPEFLTYFQNEAQLDKSGLPSDRFFAERPEGSVSTLKIQRTQQEDSAVYLCASSSSGQAEQYFGPGTRLTVT.

The chain is built from TRBV2 and TRBJ1-1; 7 bases match TRBD1. Germline CDR1 SNHLY, CDR2 FYNNEI. CDR3 size: 14 residues. V was clipped by 4 bases and J by 6 bases; unmatched bases: 8. The CDR3 spells CASSVYTTGSEAFF. DNA for the CDR3: TGTGCCAGCAGTGTCTACACGACAGGGTCTGAAGCTTTCTTT.

The chain is built from TRBV9 and TRBJ2-3; D may be TRBD2 (6 bases). The V and J ends lost 0 bases and 2 bases respectively, with 16 bases between them. Germline V gene data show CDR1 as SGDLS and CDR2 as YYNGEE. The CDR3 covers 17 residues. CDR3: CASSVARRGPSTDTQYF. CDR3 nucleotides: TGTGCCAGCAGCGTAGCTAGGCGGGGCCCCTCCACAGATACGCAGTATTTT.

This clone was detected a few times. The V and J genes are TRBV7-9 and TRBJ1-2; 7 positions agree with TRBD1. From germline, CDR1 is SEHNR and CDR2 FQNEAQ (reference sequence). The CDR3 totals 15 residues. The V and J ends lost 4 bases and 6 bases, in that order; junction bases with no gene match: 11. The chain's CDR3 is CASSSIGTARNGYTF. Here the CDR3 DNA reads TGTGCCAGCAGCTCGATTGGGACAGCGCGGAATGGCTACACCTTC.

The chain is built from TRBV4-1 and TRBJ1-2; 7 bases are a match to TRBD1. This CDR3 region has 15 residues. The germline V gene has CDR1 MGHRA and CDR2 YSYEKL. V was clipped by 3 bases and J by 7 bases; unmatched bases: 11. The CDR3 DNA reads as TGCGCCAGCAGCCAGCGGGACAGACAATTTGGTGGCTACACCTTC. Its protein is CASSQRDRQFGGYTF.